This T cell receptor (beta chain) was sequenced for a study of T cells in localized non-small cell lung cancer. CDR3 length: 15 amino acids. Germline V gene data show CDR1 as SGHVS and CDR2 as FNYEAQ. Trimming removed 2 bases from V and 0 bases from J; junction bases left unmatched: 1. The method was immunoSEQ multiplex PCR; TCRdb's version includes in-frame clones alone and lacks a portion of them. The table shows around 48,000 clones, with 77% occurring only once. Sequencing was performed on peripheral blood, taken before any cancer treatment. This chain joins TRBV7-6 and TRBJ1-5; TRBD1 matches 7 bases. The receptor was derived from a man between 40 and 75 years old with stage I squamous cell lung carcinoma. The DNA of the CDR3 is TGTGCCAGCAGCTTAAGGACAGGTAGCAATCAGCCCCAGCATTTT. Translation gives CASSLRTGSNQPQHF.